Listed below are T cell receptor beta chains from one sample, sequenced in a study of cytomegalovirus exposure and HLA in healthy donors. Clones were sequenced by immunoSEQ multiplex PCR, and TCRdb holds only the in-frame ones, with some missing. This table has 150,000 to 200,000 clones, under 70% appearing once. What was sequenced was PBMCs. The receptor source for this set is a woman between 40 and 55 years old in good health and CMV-seropositive. Each CDR3 is given with its conserved first and last residue. A D gene is named only where the DNA matches it firmly. Clone size is shown for a subset of rows, as once, few, many or a class of expanded clone.

>TRBJ1-2|TRBV19|TRBD1|once
CASSVQGTPYGYPF
TGTGCCAGTAGCGTACAGGGGACCCCCTATGGCTACCCCTTC
>TRBJ1-2|TRBV5-1|TRBD1|-
CASSYRDSRPLNYGYTF
TGCGCCAGCAGCTACCGGGACAGCCGACCCTTAAACTATGGCTACACCTTC
>TRBJ1-4|TRBV7-9|-|-
CASSQEGDPTNEKLFF
TGTGCCAGCAGCCAAGAGGGGGACCCAACTAATGAAAAACTGTTTTTT
>TRBJ2-4|TRBV18|-|-
CASSPPPAGEGNIQYF
TGTGCCAGCTCACCACCTCCGGCAGGGGAGGGGAACATTCAGTACTTC
>TRBJ1-6|TRBV5-4|TRBD1|-
CASSLGQGAWSPLNF
TGTGCCAGCAGCTTGGGACAGGGGGCTTGGTCACCCCTCAACTTT
>TRBJ2-7|TRBV7-2|TRBD2|-
CASSTGLVFYEQYF
TGTGCCAGCAGCACGGGACTAGTGTTCTACGAGCAGTACTTC
>TRBJ2-7|TRBV19|TRBD1|few
CASRQGINEQYF
TGTGCCAGCAGACAGGGAATAAACGAGCAGTACTTC
>TRBJ2-7|TRBV7-8|-|-
CASSLAEGYEQYF
TGTGCCAGCAGCTTAGCAGAGGGATACGAGCAGTACTTC
>TRBJ2-5|TRBV5-4|TRBD2|-
CASSSDLAGGLAETQYF
TGTGCCAGCAGCTCAGACCTAGCGGGAGGCCTTGCAGAGACCCAGTACTTC
>TRBJ2-4|TRBV9|TRBD2|-
CASSVGVGGDIQYF
TGTGCCAGCAGCGTAGGGGTGGGGGGGGACATTCAGTACTTC
>TRBJ1-2|TRBV28|TRBD1|-
CASSLGQGVGYPF
TGTGCCAGCAGCCTCGGACAGGGGGTTGGCTACCCCTTC
>TRBJ1-2|TRBV4-1|-|-
CASSQGEGSGYTF
TGCGCCAGCAGCCAAGGGGAGGGAAGCGGCTACACCTTC
>TRBJ2-7|TRBV11-3|-|few
CASSLGPAREQYF
TGTGCCAGCAGCTTAGGTCCAGCGCGGGAGCAGTACTTC
>TRBJ1-5|TRBV5-6|TRBD1|-
CASSRTGNQPQHF
TGTGCCAGCAGCCGGACAGGGAATCAGCCCCAGCATTTT
>TRBJ2-7|TRBV7-2|-|-
CASSPREGEQYF
TGTGCCAGCAGCCCCAGAGAGGGCGAGCAGTACTTC
>TRBJ2-5|TRBV4-1|-|-
CASSEAGISETQYF
TGCGCCAGCAGCGAAGCCGGTATCTCGGAGACCCAGTACTTC
>TRBJ2-5|TRBV7-2|TRBD2|-
CASSSSGGAAETQYF
TGTGCCAGCAGCTCTAGCGGGGGGGCGGCAGAGACCCAGTACTTC
>TRBJ2-7|TRBV28|TRBD2|once
CASSLLAGVGEQYF
TGTGCCAGCAGTTTACTAGCGGGAGTAGGCGAGCAGTACTTC
>TRBJ2-7|TRBV28|-|-
CASSLNNYEQYF
TGTGCCAGCAGTTTGAACAACTACGAGCAGTACTTC
>TRBJ2-1|TRBV18|TRBD2|-
CASSPPLAGRWNEQFF
TGTGCCAGCTCACCACCGTTGGCCGGGAGGTGGAATGAGCAGTTCTTC
>TRBJ1-4|TRBV7-9|TRBD1|-
CASSPPGQGYEKLFF
TGTGCCAGCAGCCCCCCCGGACAGGGTTATGAAAAACTGTTTTTT
>TRBJ2-6|TRBV2|-|few
CASSQQGSAGANVLTF
TGTGCCAGCAGTCAACAGGGATCAGCTGGGGCCAACGTCCTGACTTTC
>TRBJ1-2|TRBV7-9|TRBD1|-
CASSPGQGRHGYTF
TGTGCCAGCAGCCCCGGACAGGGCCGGCATGGCTACACCTTC
>TRBJ2-7|TRBV10-3|-|few
CAISDSYEQYF
TGTGCCATCAGTGACTCTTACGAGCAGTACTTC
>TRBJ2-7|TRBV28|-|-
CGAGRSNYEQYF
TGTGGTGCGGGTCGGTCAAACTACGAGCAGTACTTC
>TRBJ2-5|TRBV9|TRBD2|-
CASSVDIMGGGETQYF
TGTGCCAGCAGCGTAGATATAATGGGGGGAGGGGAGACCCAGTACTTC
>TRBJ1-1|TRBV19|TRBD1|-
CASSDPPGQKSEAFF
TGTGCCAGTAGCGACCCTCCGGGACAGAAAAGTGAAGCTTTCTTT
>TRBJ2-2|TRBV19|TRBD1|-
CASSARQGATGELFF
TGTGCCAGTAGTGCCCGACAGGGGGCTACCGGGGAGCTGTTTTTT
>TRBJ1-1|TRBV15|TRBD1|-
CATSRGSGQGNTEAFF
TGTGCCACCAGCAGAGGGTCGGGACAGGGAAACACTGAAGCTTTCTTT
>TRBJ1-1|TRBV6-5|-|-
CASAFYNTEAFF
TGTGCCAGCGCATTCTATAACACTGAAGCTTTCTTT
>TRBJ1-1|TRBV2|-|-
CARSAHLNTEAFF
TGTGCCAGAAGCGCCCATCTAAACACTGAAGCTTTCTTT
>TRBJ1-4|TRBV4-1|-|-
CASSQGGREKLFF
TGTGCCAGCAGCCAAGGGGGGAGGGAAAAACTGTTTTTT
>TRBJ1-4|TRBV6-6|-|-
CASSSFPLETNEKLFF
TGTGCCAGCAGTTCCTTCCCATTAGAGACTAATGAAAAACTGTTTTTT
>TRBJ2-5|TRBV7-3|TRBD1|-
CASSINRGQETQYF
TGTGCCAGCAGCATTAACAGGGGACAAGAGACCCAGTACTTC
>TRBJ2-4|TRBV10-3|-|-
CAIGPRTEGIQYF
TGTGCCATCGGCCCCCGGACAGAGGGCATTCAGTACTTC
>TRBJ2-5|TRBV9|-|-
CASSVAAGMWETQYF
TGTGCCAGCAGCGTAGCTGCGGGGATGTGGGAGACCCAGTACTTC
>TRBJ2-7|TRBV2|-|few
CASSASYEQYF
TGTGCCAGCAGTGCATCCTACGAGCAGTACTTC
>TRBJ2-7|TRBV9|-|few
CASSPLGSSYEQYF
TGTGCCAGCAGCCCGCTGGGGAGCTCCTACGAGCAGTACTTC
>TRBJ1-2|TRBV18|-|-
CASSPSGVNYGYTF
TGTGCCAGCTCACCATCAGGGGTCAACTATGGCTACACCTTC
>TRBJ1-1|TRBV9|-|-
CASSVVSGEGKAFF
TGTGCCAGCAGCGTAGTTTCCGGGGAGGGTAAAGCTTTCTTT
>TRBJ2-3|TRBV28|-|-
CASITGFFTDTQYF
TGTGCCAGCATTACAGGGTTCTTCACAGATACGCAGTATTTT
>TRBJ1-6|TRBV2|TRBD1|-
CASSEETGASPLHF
TGTGCCAGCAGTGAAGAAACAGGGGCTTCACCCCTCCACTTT
>TRBJ2-1|TRBV4-2|-|-
CASSPVHNSGSSGIWASSYNEQFF
TGTGCCAGCAGCCCCGTCCACAACTCAGGAAGTTCGGGGATTTGGGCTAGCTCCTACAATGAGCAGTTCTTC
>TRBJ2-1|TRBV28|TRBD2|-
CASRGTSYNEQFF
TGTGCCAGCAGGGGGACTAGCTACAATGAGCAGTTCTTC
>TRBJ2-1|TRBV4-2|TRBD2|-
CASSQELTSVNNEQFF
TGTGCCAGCAGCCAAGAACTAACTAGCGTAAACAATGAGCAGTTCTTC
>TRBJ2-1|TRBV7-2|TRBD2|-
CASSDLLAGGLNEQFF
TGTGCCAGCAGCGACCTACTAGCGGGAGGTCTAAATGAGCAGTTCTTC
>TRBJ2-7|TRBV28|TRBD2|-
CASSLVKRGSYEQYF
TGTGCCAGCAGTTTGGTGAAGCGGGGCTCCTACGAGCAGTACTTC
>TRBJ2-3|TRBV2|-|-
CASSVLLSGVRDTQYF
TGTGCCAGCAGTGTCCTCCTCTCGGGGGTACGAGATACGCAGTATTTT
>TRBJ1-1|TRBV27|TRBD1|-
CASSPLDRLGTEAFF
TGTGCCAGCAGTCCTTTGGACAGGCTGGGTACTGAAGCTTTCTTT
>TRBJ2-7|TRBV6-6|-|-
CASSLRLGSASYEQYF
TGTGCCAGCAGCCTCCGGTTAGGTAGCGCGTCCTACGAGCAGTACTTC
>TRBJ2-4|TRBV7-2|-|-
CASSPHPDSFKLAKNIQYF
TGTGCCAGCAGCCCTCACCCGGACAGCTTCAAACTAGCCAAAAACATTCAGTACTTC
>TRBJ2-3|TRBV5-5|TRBD2|-
CASSLYGSGVTLSTDTQYF
TGTGCCAGCAGCTTGTATGGTAGCGGGGTTACCCTTAGCACAGATACGCAGTATTTT
>TRBJ1-5|TRBV29-1|-|-
CSVADRVDQPQHF
TGCAGCGTCGCGGACAGAGTGGATCAGCCCCAGCATTTT
>TRBJ2-1|TRBV7-9|TRBD2|-
CASTPGLASNEQFF
TGTGCCAGCACTCCGGGACTAGCGAGCAATGAGCAGTTCTTC
>TRBJ2-7|TRBV5-4|-|-
CASSLGAGDSYEQYF
TGTGCCAGCAGCCTGGGGGCGGGGGATTCCTACGAGCAGTACTTC
>TRBJ2-7|TRBV5-4|-|-
CASSLAGTHPYEQYF
TGTGCCAGCAGCTTGGCGGGGACACATCCCTACGAGCAGTACTTC
>TRBJ1-5|TRBV9|-|-
CASSERGGQPQNF
TGTGCCAGCAGCGAGAGAGGGGGTCAGCCCCAGAATTTT
>TRBJ1-2|TRBV7-9|-|-
CASSLVVGGRGYTF
TGTGCCAGCAGCTTAGTGGTCGGGGGACGAGGCTACACCTTC
>TRBJ2-1|TRBV6-6|-|-
CASTRDSYNEQFF
TGTGCCAGCACTCGGGACTCCTACAATGAGCAGTTCTTC